A single sample is the source of the 3 T cell receptor beta chains below, sequenced in a study of T cell responses to AZD1222 COVID-19 vaccine. Method: immunoSEQ multiplex PCR; TCRdb's copy keeps in-frame clones and lacks some. The sample gives more than 150,000 clones, roughly 90% of which show up once; 0.99% is in the top ten. The sequences come from peripheral blood, collected on day 0 of AZD1222 vaccination. The receptors shown here come from an adult in good health.

The chain uses TRBV3-1 (or the pseudogene TRBV3-2) and TRBJ2-1, with 7 positions matching TRBD1. J lost 3 bases, V lost 6 bases, and 11 bases had no gene match. The germline V gene encodes CDR1 LGHDT and CDR2 YNNKEL (reference sequence). This CDR3 has 16 amino acids. CDR3 amino acids: CASSPSGTEIYNEQFF. The CDR3, as DNA: TGTGCCAGCAGTCCTTCCGGGACAGAGATCTACAATGAGCAGTTCTTC.

This clone was seen just once. The chain couples TRBV7-2 to TRBJ2-7; 7 bases are a match to TRBD2. V gave up 8 bases and J gave up 0 bases; unmatched junction bases: 16. The CDR3 sequence is 17 residues long. The germline gives CDR1 SGHTA, CDR2 FQGNSA. Written as DNA, the CDR3 is TGTGCCAGCCAGGAGCCGGGGGGACCGCACGGCTCCTACGAGCAGTACTTC. Residues: CASQEPGGPHGSYEQYF.

This clone was counted a few times. This rearrangement joins TRBV19 to TRBJ2-1; D might be TRBD1 (5 bases). This CDR3 region has 14 residues. The V and J ends lost 4 bases and 9 bases respectively, with 16 bases between them. Per germline, CDR1 LNHDA and CDR2 SQIVND (reference sequence). The CDR3, as DNA: TGTGCCAGTAGTAGCCCCTGGACAAGGAGTGAGCAGTTCTTC. Its protein product is CASSSPWTRSEQFF. The full variable domain, rest sourced from reference TRBV19 and TRBJ2-1, is DGGITQSPKYLFRKEGQNVTLSCEQNLNHDAMYWYRQDPGQGLRLIYYSQIVNDFQKGDIAEGYSVSREKKESFPLTVTSAQKNPTAFYLCASSSPWTRSEQFFGPGTRLTVL.